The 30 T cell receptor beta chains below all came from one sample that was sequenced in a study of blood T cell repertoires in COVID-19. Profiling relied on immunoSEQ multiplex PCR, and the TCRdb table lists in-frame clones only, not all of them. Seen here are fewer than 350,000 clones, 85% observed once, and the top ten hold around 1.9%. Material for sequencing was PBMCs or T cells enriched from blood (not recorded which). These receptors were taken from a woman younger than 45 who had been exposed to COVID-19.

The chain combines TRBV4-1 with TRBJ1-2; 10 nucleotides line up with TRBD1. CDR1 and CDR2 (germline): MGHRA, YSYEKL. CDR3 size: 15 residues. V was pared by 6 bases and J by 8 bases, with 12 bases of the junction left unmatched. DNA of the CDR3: TGCGCCAGCAGACAAAGTAGACAGGGGGCGCGGGGCTACACCTTC. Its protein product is CASRQSRQGARGYTF.

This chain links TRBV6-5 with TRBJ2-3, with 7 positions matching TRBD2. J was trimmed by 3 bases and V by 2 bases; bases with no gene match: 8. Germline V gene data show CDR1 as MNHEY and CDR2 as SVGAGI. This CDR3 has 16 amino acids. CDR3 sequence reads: CASSYDWRERTDTQYF. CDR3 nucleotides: TGTGCCAGCAGTTACGACTGGCGGGAGCGAACAGATACGCAGTATTTT.

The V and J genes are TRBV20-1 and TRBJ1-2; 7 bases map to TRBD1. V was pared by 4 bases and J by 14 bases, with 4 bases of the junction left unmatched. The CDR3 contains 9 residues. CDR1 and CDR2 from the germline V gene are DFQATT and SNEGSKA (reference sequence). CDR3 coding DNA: TGCAGTGCTACCCCGGGACAGACCTTC. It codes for CSATPGQTF.

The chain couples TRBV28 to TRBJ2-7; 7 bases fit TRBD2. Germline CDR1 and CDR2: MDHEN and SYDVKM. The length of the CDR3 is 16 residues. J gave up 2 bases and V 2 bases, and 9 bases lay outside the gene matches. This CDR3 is CASSLNGPGGTYEQYF. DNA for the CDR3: TGTGCCAGCAGTTTAAATGGGCCGGGGGGAACCTACGAGCAGTACTTC.

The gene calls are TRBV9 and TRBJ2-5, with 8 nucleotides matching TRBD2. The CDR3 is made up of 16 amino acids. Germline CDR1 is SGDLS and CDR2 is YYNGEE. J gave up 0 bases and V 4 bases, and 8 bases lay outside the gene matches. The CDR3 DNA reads TGTGCCAGCAGCCCTAATTCGGGGGGGAACCAAGAGACCCAGTACTTC. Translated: CASSPNSGGNQETQYF.

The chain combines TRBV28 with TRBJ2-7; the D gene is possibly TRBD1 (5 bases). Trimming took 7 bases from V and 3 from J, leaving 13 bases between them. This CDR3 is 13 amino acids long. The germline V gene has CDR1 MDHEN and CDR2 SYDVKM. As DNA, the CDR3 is TGTGCCAGCACTCGGACAATCAACTACGAGCAGTACTTC. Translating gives CASTRTINYEQYF.

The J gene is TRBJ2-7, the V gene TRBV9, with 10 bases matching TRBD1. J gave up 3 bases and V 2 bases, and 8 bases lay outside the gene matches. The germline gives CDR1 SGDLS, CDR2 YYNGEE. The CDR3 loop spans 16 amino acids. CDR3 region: CASSVAVGQGIYEQYF. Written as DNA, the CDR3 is TGTGCCAGCAGCGTCGCCGTGGGACAGGGGATCTACGAGCAGTACTTC. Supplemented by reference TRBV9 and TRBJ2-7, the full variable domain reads DSGVTQTPKHLITATGQRVTLRCSPRSGDLSVYWYQQSLDQGLQFLIQYYNGEERAKGNILERFSAQQFPDLHSELNLSSLELGDSALYFCASSVAVGQGIYEQYFGPGTRLTVT.

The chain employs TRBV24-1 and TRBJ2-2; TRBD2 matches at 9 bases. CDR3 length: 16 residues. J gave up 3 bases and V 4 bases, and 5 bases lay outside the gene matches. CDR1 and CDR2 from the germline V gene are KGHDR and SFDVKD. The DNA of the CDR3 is TGTGCCACCAGTGAGGCTAGCGGGACCTACACCGGGGAGCTGTTTTTT. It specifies CATSEASGTYTGELFF.

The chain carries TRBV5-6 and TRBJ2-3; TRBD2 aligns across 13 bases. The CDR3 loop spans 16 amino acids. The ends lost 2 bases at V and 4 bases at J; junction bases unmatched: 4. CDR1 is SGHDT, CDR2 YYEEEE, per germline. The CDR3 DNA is TGTGCCAGCAGCTTCGTAGGGACTAGCGGGGCAGATACGCAGTATTTT. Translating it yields CASSFVGTSGADTQYF.

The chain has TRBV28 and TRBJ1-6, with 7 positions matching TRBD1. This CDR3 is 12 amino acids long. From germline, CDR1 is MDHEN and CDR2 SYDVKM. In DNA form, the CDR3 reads TGTGCTGAGAGGGGGCGGGTTTCACCCCTCCACTTT. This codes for CAERGRVSPLHF. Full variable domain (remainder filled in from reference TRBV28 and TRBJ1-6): DVKVTQSSRYLVKRTGEKVFLECVQDMDHENMFWYRQDPGLGLRLIYFSYDVKMKEKGDIPEGYSVSREKKERFSLILESASTNQTSMYLCAERGRVSPLHFGNGTRLTVT.

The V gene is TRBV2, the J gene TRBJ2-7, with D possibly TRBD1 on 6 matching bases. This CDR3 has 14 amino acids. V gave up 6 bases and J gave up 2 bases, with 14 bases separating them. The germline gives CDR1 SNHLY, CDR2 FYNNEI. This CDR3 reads CASRTQGLPYEQYF. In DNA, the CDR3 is TGTGCCAGCAGGACTCAGGGGTTGCCCTACGAGCAGTACTTC.

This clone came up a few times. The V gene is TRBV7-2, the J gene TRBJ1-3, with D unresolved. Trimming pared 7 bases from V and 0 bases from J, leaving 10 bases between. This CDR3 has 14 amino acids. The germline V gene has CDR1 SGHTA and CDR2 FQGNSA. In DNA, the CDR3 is TGTGCCAGCATGTCGCTGAGCTCTGGAAACACCATATATTTT. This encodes CASMSLSSGNTIYF.

The DNA of the CDR3 is TGTGCCAGCAGCCCCTTTGGACAGGGACCTGGAAACACCATATATTTT. The encoded protein is CASSPFGQGPGNTIYF. The chain links TRBV3-1 (or the pseudogene TRBV3-2) to TRBJ1-3; TRBD1 aligns across 8 bases. The CDR3 length is 16 residues. J was trimmed by 2 bases and V by 4 bases; bases with no gene match: 7. Per germline, CDR1 LGHDT and CDR2 YNNKEL (reference sequence).

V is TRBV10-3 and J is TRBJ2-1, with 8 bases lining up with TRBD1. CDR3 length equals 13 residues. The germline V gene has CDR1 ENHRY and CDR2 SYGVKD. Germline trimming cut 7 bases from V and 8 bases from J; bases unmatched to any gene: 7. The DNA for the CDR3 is TGTGCCATCAACGACAGGGGAGAGCATGAGCAGTTCTTC. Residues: CAINDRGEHEQFF.

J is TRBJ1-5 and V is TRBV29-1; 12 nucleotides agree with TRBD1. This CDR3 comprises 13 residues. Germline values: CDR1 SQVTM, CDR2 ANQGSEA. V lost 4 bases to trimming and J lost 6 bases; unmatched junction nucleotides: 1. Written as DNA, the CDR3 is TGCAGCGTTGGGGGACAGGGGGCTCAGCCCCAGCATTTT. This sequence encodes CSVGGQGAQPQHF.

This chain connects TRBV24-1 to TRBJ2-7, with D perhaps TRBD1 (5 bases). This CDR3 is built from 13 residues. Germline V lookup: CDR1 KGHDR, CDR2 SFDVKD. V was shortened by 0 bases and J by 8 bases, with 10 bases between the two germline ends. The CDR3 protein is CATSDLPPGKQYF. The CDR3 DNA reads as TGTGCCACCAGTGATTTGCCGCCAGGGAAGCAGTACTTC.

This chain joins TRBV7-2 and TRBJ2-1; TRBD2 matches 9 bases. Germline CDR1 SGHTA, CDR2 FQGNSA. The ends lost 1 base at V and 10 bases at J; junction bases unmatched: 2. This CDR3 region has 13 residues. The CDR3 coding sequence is TGTGCCAGCAGCTTAGGCCTAGCGGGAGAGCAGTTCTTC. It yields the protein CASSLGLAGEQFF.

The CDR3: CASSLHEGNTEAFF. The CDR3 DNA reads as TGTGCCAGCAGTCTACATGAGGGTAACACTGAAGCTTTCTTT. This sequence joins TRBV7-9 and TRBJ1-1; D is unresolved. V lost 6 bases and J 2 bases, leaving 13 bases between the germline ends. This CDR3 contains 14 residues. The germline V gene encodes CDR1 SEHNR and CDR2 FQNEAQ (reference sequence). Looking up the rest from reference TRBV7-9 and TRBJ1-1 gives the full variable domain: DTGVSQNPRHKITKRGQNVTFRCDPISEHNRLYWYRQTLGQGPEFLTYFQNEAQLEKSRLLSDRFSAERPKGSFSTLEIQRTEQGDSAMYLCASSLHEGNTEAFFGQGTRLTVV.

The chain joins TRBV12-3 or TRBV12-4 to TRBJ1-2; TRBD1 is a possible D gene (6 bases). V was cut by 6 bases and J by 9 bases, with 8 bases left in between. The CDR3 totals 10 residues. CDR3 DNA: TGTGCCAGCAGCCGGGACAGCTACACCTTC. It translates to CASSRDSYTF.

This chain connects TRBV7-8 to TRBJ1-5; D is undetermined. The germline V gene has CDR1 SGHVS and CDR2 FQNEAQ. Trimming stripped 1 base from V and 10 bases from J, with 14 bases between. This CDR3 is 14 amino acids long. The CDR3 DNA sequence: TGTGCCAGCAGCTTAGAGTCGGGTCTGTATCCCCAGCATTTT. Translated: CASSLESGLYPQHF.

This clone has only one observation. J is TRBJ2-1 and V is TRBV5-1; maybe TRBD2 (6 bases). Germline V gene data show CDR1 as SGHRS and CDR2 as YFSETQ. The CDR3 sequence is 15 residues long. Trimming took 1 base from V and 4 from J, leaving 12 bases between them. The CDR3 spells CASSLSGAVYNEQFF. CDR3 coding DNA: TGCGCCAGCAGCTTGTCGGGAGCAGTATACAATGAGCAGTTCTTC. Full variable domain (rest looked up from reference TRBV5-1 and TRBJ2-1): KAGVTQTPRYLIKTRGQQVTLSCSPISGHRSVSWYQQTPGQGLQFLFEYFSETQRNKGNFPGRFSGRQFSNSRSEMNVSTLELGDSALYLCASSLSGAVYNEQFFGPGTRLTVL.

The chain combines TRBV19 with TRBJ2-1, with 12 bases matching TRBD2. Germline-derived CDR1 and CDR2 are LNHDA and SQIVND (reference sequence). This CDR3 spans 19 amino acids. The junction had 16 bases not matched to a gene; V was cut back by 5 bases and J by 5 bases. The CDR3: CASSPPARLAGDEHNEQFF. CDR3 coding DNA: TGTGCCAGTAGTCCCCCGGCCCGACTAGCGGGAGACGAACACAATGAGCAGTTCTTC. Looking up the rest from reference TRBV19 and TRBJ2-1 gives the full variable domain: DGGITQSPKYLFRKEGQNVTLSCEQNLNHDAMYWYRQDPGQGLRLIYYSQIVNDFQKGDIAEGYSVSREKKESFPLTVTSAQKNPTAFYLCASSPPARLAGDEHNEQFFGPGTRLTVL.

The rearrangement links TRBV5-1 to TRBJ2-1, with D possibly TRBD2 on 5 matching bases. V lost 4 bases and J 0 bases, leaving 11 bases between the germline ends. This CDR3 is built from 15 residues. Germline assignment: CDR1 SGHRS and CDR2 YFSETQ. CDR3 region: CASSVDSSSYNEQFF. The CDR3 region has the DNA TGCGCCAGCAGCGTGGACTCGAGCTCCTACAATGAGCAGTTCTTC.

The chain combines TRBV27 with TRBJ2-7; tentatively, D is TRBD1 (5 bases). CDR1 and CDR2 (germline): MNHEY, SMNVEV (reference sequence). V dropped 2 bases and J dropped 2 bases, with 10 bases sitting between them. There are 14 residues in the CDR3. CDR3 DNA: TGTGCCAGCAGTTTAATAGACAGAACCTACGAGCAGTACTTC. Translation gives CASSLIDRTYEQYF.

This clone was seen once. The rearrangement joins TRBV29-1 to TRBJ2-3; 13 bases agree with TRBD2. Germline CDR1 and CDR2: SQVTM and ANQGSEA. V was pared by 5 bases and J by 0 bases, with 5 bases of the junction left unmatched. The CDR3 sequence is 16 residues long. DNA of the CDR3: TGCAGCGTTCGGACTAGCGGGGGCCCTAGCACAGATACGCAGTATTTT. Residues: CSVRTSGGPSTDTQYF.

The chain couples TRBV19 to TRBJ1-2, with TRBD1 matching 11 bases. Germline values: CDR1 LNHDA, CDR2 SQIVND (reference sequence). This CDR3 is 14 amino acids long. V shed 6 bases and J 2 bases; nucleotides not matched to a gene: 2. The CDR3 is CASRRDRGNYGYTF. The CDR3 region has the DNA TGTGCCAGTAGGCGGGACAGGGGGAACTATGGCTACACCTTC. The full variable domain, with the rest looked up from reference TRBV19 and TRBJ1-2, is DGGITQSPKYLFRKEGQNVTLSCEQNLNHDAMYWYRQDPGQGLRLIYYSQIVNDFQKGDIAEGYSVSREKKESFPLTVTSAQKNPTAFYLCASRRDRGNYGYTFGSGTRLTVV.

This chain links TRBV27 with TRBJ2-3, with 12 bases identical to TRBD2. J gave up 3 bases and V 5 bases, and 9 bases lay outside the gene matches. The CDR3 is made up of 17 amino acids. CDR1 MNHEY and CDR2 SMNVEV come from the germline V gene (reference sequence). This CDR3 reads CASSPYLAGGPTDTQYF. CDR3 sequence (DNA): TGTGCCAGCAGTCCCTACCTAGCGGGAGGGCCTACAGATACGCAGTATTTT.

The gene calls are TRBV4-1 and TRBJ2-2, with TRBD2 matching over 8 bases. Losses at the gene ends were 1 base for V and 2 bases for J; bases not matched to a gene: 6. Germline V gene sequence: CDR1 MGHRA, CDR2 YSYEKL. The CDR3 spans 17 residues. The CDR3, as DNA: TGCGCCAGCAGCCAAGTTTCCGGGGGGGCCAACACCGGGGAGCTGTTTTTT. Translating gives CASSQVSGGANTGELFF.

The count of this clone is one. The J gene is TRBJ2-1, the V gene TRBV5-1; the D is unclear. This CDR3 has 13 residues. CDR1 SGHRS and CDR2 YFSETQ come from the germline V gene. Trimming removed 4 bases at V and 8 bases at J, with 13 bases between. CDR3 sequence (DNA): TGCGCCAGCAGCCCGGTAGTTACCGATGAGCAGTTCTTC. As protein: CASSPVVTDEQFF.

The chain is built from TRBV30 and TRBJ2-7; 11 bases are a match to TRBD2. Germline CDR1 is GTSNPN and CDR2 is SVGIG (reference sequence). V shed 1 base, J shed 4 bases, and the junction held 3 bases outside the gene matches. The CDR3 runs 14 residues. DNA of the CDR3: TGTGCCTGGAGTGGGACTAGCGGGTGGTACGAGCAGTACTTC. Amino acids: CAWSGTSGWYEQYF. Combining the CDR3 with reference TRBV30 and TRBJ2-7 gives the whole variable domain SQTIHQWPATLVQPVGSPLSLECTVEGTSNPNLYWYRQAAGRGLQLLFYSVGIGQISSEVPQNLSASRPQDRQFILSSKKLLLSDSGFYLCAWSGTSGWYEQYFGPGTRLTVT.